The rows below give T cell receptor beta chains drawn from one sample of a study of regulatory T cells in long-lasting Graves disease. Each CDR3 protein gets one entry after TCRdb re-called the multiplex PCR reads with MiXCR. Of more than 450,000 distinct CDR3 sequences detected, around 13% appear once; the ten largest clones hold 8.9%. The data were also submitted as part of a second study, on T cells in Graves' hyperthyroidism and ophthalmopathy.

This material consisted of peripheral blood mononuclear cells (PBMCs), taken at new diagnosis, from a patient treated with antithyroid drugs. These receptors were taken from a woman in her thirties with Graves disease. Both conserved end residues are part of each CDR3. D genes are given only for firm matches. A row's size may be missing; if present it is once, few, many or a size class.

cdr3_nt: TGTGCCAGCTCACCGCCCGACAATTCTCTAGTTAACTATGGCAACACCTTC
cdr3_aa: CASSPPDNSLVNYGNTF
j_call: TRBJ1-2
clone_size: few
d_call: NA
v_call: TRBV18

cdr3_nt: TGCAGTGCTAGGAATCCGGCGGGCGTATCCACAGATACGCAGTATTTT
cdr3_aa: CSARNPAGVSTDTQYF
j_call: TRBJ2-3
clone_size: many
d_call: NA
v_call: TRBV20-1

cdr3_nt: TGCGCCAGCAGCTCAACAGGGGGCTCTGGAAACACCATATATTTT
cdr3_aa: CASSSTGGSGNTIYF
j_call: TRBJ1-3
clone_size: many
d_call: TRBD1
v_call: TRBV5-1

cdr3_nt: TGTGCCTGGAGTGTAAGCGGAGGTACGCAGTATTTT
cdr3_aa: CAWSVSGGTQYF
j_call: TRBJ2-3
clone_size: NA
d_call: NA
v_call: TRBV30

cdr3_nt: TGTGCCAGCGCGTTCGTACAGGGGAACACTGAAGCTTTCTTT
cdr3_aa: CASAFVQGNTEAFF
j_call: TRBJ1-1
clone_size: few
d_call: NA
v_call: TRBV27

cdr3_nt: TGTGCCAGCAGCCTATGGACAGTGGAAGAGACCCAGTACTTC
cdr3_aa: CASSLWTVEETQYF
j_call: TRBJ2-5
clone_size: many
d_call: NA
v_call: TRBV11-2

cdr3_nt: TGTGCCAGTAGTATAGGTAGGCAGCAGAACACTGAAGCTTTCTTT
cdr3_aa: CASSIGRQQNTEAFF
j_call: TRBJ1-1
clone_size: many
d_call: NA
v_call: TRBV19

cdr3_nt: TGCAGTGCTGACAATAGTAAGACTAGCGGCGGGGGAGGTGAGCAGTTCTTC
cdr3_aa: CSADNSKTSGGGGEQFF
j_call: TRBJ2-1
clone_size: many
d_call: TRBD2
v_call: TRBV20-1

cdr3_nt: TGTGCCAGCAGTCGCCCCTTGGGGGAGCTGTTTTTT
cdr3_aa: CASSRPLGELFF
j_call: TRBJ2-2
clone_size: NA
d_call: NA
v_call: TRBV28

cdr3_nt: TGTGCCAGCAGCCCCTCAAAGCGGACTAATACCGGGGAGCTGTTTTTT
cdr3_aa: CASSPSKRTNTGELFF
j_call: TRBJ2-2
clone_size: NA
d_call: NA
v_call: TRBV7-3

cdr3_nt: TGTGCCAGCACCTTAAGCGGGAGCCTCTCCTACGAGCAGTACTTC
cdr3_aa: CASTLSGSLSYEQYF
j_call: TRBJ2-7
clone_size: many
d_call: TRBD2
v_call: TRBV28

cdr3_nt: TGTGCCAGCAGCTTGGTTCCGGGCGACTATGGCTACACCTTC
cdr3_aa: CASSLVPGDYGYTF
j_call: TRBJ1-2
clone_size: NA
d_call: NA
v_call: TRBV5-5

cdr3_nt: TGTGCCAGCAGCTTAACGGGACAGGGAAATGGTGAGCAGTTCTTC
cdr3_aa: CASSLTGQGNGEQFF
j_call: TRBJ2-1
clone_size: NA
d_call: TRBD1
v_call: TRBV7-3

cdr3_nt: TGTGCCAGCAGCGTAGGATATGATCAGCCCCAGCATTTT
cdr3_aa: CASSVGYDQPQHF
j_call: TRBJ1-5
clone_size: NA
d_call: NA
v_call: TRBV9

cdr3_nt: TGTGCCAGCAGTCGTAATAAGGGGAGCTACTCGGGAAACACCATATATTTT
cdr3_aa: CASSRNKGSYSGNTIYF
j_call: TRBJ1-3
clone_size: many
d_call: NA
v_call: TRBV12-3/TRBV12-4

cdr3_nt: TGTGCCTGGAGCGCTTATCGACGAAGATCAAACTACGAGCAGTACTTC
cdr3_aa: CAWSAYRRRSNYEQYF
j_call: TRBJ2-7
clone_size: many
d_call: NA
v_call: TRBV30

cdr3_nt: TGTGCCGCACGATTGCGGGGGCTTGGCACTGAAGCTTTCTTT
cdr3_aa: CAARLRGLGTEAFF
j_call: TRBJ1-1
clone_size: NA
d_call: NA
v_call: TRBV28

cdr3_nt: TGTGCCACCGAGGACAGAAACACTGAAGCTTTCTTT
cdr3_aa: CATEDRNTEAFF
j_call: TRBJ1-1
clone_size: many
d_call: NA
v_call: TRBV7-2

cdr3_nt: TGTGCCAGCAGCCGAGGTTCCAGGGGGCTTGGGGATCAGCCCCAGCATTTT
cdr3_aa: CASSRGSRGLGDQPQHF
j_call: TRBJ1-5
clone_size: NA
d_call: TRBD1
v_call: TRBV4-2

cdr3_nt: TGTGCCAGCAGCTTAATGGTCACCTCTAATGAAAAACTGTTTTTT
cdr3_aa: CASSLMVTSNEKLFF
j_call: TRBJ1-4
clone_size: few
d_call: NA
v_call: TRBV7-9

cdr3_nt: TGCAGTGCTAAGTTGGCAGCCAGGGTCTACGAGCAGTACTTC
cdr3_aa: CSAKLAARVYEQYF
j_call: TRBJ2-7
clone_size: few
d_call: NA
v_call: TRBV20-1

cdr3_nt: TGTGCCAGCAGAAAAACAGGGGACGGGTATCAGCCCCAGCATTTT
cdr3_aa: CASRKTGDGYQPQHF
j_call: TRBJ1-5
clone_size: many
d_call: TRBD1
v_call: TRBV12-3/TRBV12-4

cdr3_nt: TGTGCCAGCAGCCCACGGGACAGGGGGCGACACGGGGAGCTGTTTTTT
cdr3_aa: CASSPRDRGRHGELFF
j_call: TRBJ2-2
clone_size: few
d_call: TRBD1
v_call: TRBV5-1

cdr3_nt: TGTGCCAGCAGTTCCCTGACAGGGGGCTACGAGACCCAGTACTTC
cdr3_aa: CASSSLTGGYETQYF
j_call: TRBJ2-5
clone_size: many
d_call: TRBD1
v_call: TRBV28

cdr3_nt: TGTGCCAGCAGTGAAGGAGGACCCACCTACGAGCAGTACTTC
cdr3_aa: CASSEGGPTYEQYF
j_call: TRBJ2-7
clone_size: many
d_call: NA
v_call: TRBV6-1

cdr3_nt: TGTGCCAGCAGTTACTCTAGGACCGCGGTGCCTATGAACACTGAAGCTTTCTTT
cdr3_aa: CASSYSRTAVPMNTEAFF
j_call: TRBJ1-1
clone_size: NA
d_call: NA
v_call: TRBV6-9